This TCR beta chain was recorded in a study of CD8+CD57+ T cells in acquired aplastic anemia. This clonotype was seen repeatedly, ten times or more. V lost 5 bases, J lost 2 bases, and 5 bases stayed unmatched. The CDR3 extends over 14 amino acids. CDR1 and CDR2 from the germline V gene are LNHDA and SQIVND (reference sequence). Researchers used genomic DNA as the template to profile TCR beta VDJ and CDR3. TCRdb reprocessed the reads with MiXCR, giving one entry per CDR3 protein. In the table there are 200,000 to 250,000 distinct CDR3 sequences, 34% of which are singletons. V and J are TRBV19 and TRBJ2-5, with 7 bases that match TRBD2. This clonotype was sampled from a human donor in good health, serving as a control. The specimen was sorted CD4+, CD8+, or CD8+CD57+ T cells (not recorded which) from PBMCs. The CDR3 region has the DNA TGTGCCAGTAGTGAAGCGGGAACACAAGAGACCCAGTACTTC. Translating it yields CASSEAGTQETQYF.